This TCR beta chain was sequenced during a study of OX40 agonist ivuxolimab in advanced cancers. Overall study: Hepatocellular carcinoma, melanoma, renal cell or head and neck cancer was diagnosed in the dose-escalation patients. Findings and caveats of the study: Partial responders at 0.1-3.0 mg/kg had among the lowest clonal expansion. Circulating CD4+ and CD8+ T cells showed clonal expansion by week 6 at 0.1 to 3.0 mg/kg. Averaged across samples, CD8+ T cells carried more expanded clones than CD4+ did.

In its sample, this clone was seen once. Its cognate antigen is unknown. There are 11 residues in the CDR3. V was shortened by 5 bases and J by 0 bases, with 2 bases between the two germline ends. Germline loops: CDR1 SGHVS, CDR2 FNYEAQ. Produced via immunoSEQ multiplex PCR; TCRdb's table is partial and in-frame only. The profile shows tens of thousands of clones, 84% of them singletons. The rearrangement links TRBV7-6 to TRBJ2-7; the D is unclear. The sample was CD4+ or CD8+ T cells sorted from blood, taken in a trial of the OX40 agonist ivuxolimab. This TCR was sampled from an adult with an advanced solid tumor such as melanoma, head and neck, liver or kidney cancer. CDR3: CASSPSYEQYF. Written as DNA, the CDR3 is TGTGCCAGCAGCCCCTCCTACGAGCAGTACTTC.